One sample yielded the 5 T cell receptor beta chains listed below, sequenced in a study of identical twins. TCRdb re-called the 5' RACE reads with MiXCR, one entry per CDR3 protein. The sample contains more than 600,000 distinct CDR3 sequences, about 18% of which appear only once. The same data also went into a second study, on T cells expressing NK-cell markers.

The sequenced sample consisted of PBMCs. The receptors here all came from a woman younger than 30 in good health.

This clonotype was detected only a few times. The chain joins TRBV12-3 or TRBV12-4 to TRBJ2-5; the match to TRBD2 covers 10 bases. Trimming cost V 6 bases and J 6 bases; bases outside gene matches: 7. This CDR3 spans 14 amino acids. The CDR3 loop reads CASRSSGGAKTQYF. The CDR3 DNA is TGTGCCAGCAGGTCCAGCGGGGGGGCGAAGACCCAGTACTTC.

This clonotype occurred a few times. V usage is TRBV5-5 and J usage is TRBJ2-6; D remains ambiguous. Trimming cost V 2 bases and J 0 bases, with 6 bases left between them. The CDR3 loop spans 15 amino acids. Germline V gene lookup returns CDR1 SGHKS and CDR2 YYEKEE (reference sequence). The CDR3 DNA is TGTGCCAGCAGCTTAAGCGCCTCTGGGGCCAACGTCCTGACTTTC. This codes for CASSLSASGANVLTF.

The table lists this clonotype with a few counts. The V call is TRBV20-1, the J call TRBJ1-1, with D perhaps matching TRBD1 (5 bases). CDR1 and CDR2 from the germline V gene are DFQATT and SNEGSKA (reference sequence). Deletions cut 7 bases from V and 1 base from J, with 19 bases between. The CDR3 totals 15 residues. The CDR3 loop is CSGLGGPQGNTEAFF. The CDR3 region has the DNA TGCAGTGGGCTGGGAGGCCCTCAGGGGAACACTGAAGCTTTCTTT.

The V call is TRBV20-1, the J call TRBJ1-2; tentative D call: TRBD1 (5 bases). This CDR3 contains 15 residues. V was shortened by 6 bases and J by 7 bases, with 24 bases between the two germline ends. Looked up from germline, CDR1 is DFQATT and CDR2 is SNEGSKA (reference sequence). CDR3 DNA sequence: TGCAGTGCCCCATCCGCGGGGCCGACGAGACGTGGCTACACCTTC. Amino acid sequence: CSAPSAGPTRRGYTF.

The chain employs TRBV29-1 and TRBJ2-2; D is undetermined. Trimming removed 7 bases at V and 0 bases at J, with 15 bases between. CDR3 size: 15 residues. CDR1 and CDR2 (germline): SQVTM, ANQGSEA. The CDR3 DNA reads TGCAGCGCCCGCCCCGCAGACCCGAACACCGGGGAGCTGTTTTTT. Translated, it gives CSARPADPNTGELFF.